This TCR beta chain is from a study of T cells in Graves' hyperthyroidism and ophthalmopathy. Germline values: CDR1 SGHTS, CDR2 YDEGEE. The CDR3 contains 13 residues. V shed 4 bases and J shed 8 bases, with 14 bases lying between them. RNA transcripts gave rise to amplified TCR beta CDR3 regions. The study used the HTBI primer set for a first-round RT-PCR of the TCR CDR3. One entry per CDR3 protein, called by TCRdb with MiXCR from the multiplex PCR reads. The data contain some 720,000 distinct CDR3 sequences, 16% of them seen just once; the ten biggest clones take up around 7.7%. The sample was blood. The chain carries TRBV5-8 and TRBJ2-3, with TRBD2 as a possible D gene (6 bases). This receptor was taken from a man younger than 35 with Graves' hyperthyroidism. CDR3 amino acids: CASSETSIGTQYF. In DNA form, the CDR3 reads TGTGCCAGCAGCGAGACTAGTATCGGTACGCAGTATTTT.